Sequencing of this T cell receptor beta chain was carried out in a study of CD8 T cells in Susac syndrome. The CDR3 sequence is 15 residues long. V shed 0 bases and J shed 2 bases, with 10 bases lying between them. Per germline, CDR1 LGHNA and CDR2 YSLEER. An amount of RNA that ranged from 0.5 to 1 ug was reverse transcribed with random hexamers. The authors amplified TCR beta CDR3 across 54 Vbeta and 13 Jbeta using immunoSEQ multiplex PCR. Via MiXCR, TCRdb re-called the immunoSEQ multiplex PCR reads, giving one row per CDR3 protein. This sample yields hundreds of thousands of distinct CDR3 sequences, of which approximately 94% are seen a single time; 0.15% to 0.2% belongs to the top ten.

Sequencing used CD4+ T cells from PBMCs. The chain carries TRBV4-3 and TRBJ1-1, with D uncertain. This TCR derives from a human donor with Susac syndrome. The CDR3 loop is CASSQDLTRNTEAFF. The CDR3 DNA sequence: TGCGCCAGCAGCCAAGATTTAACGAGAAACACTGAAGCTTTCTTT.